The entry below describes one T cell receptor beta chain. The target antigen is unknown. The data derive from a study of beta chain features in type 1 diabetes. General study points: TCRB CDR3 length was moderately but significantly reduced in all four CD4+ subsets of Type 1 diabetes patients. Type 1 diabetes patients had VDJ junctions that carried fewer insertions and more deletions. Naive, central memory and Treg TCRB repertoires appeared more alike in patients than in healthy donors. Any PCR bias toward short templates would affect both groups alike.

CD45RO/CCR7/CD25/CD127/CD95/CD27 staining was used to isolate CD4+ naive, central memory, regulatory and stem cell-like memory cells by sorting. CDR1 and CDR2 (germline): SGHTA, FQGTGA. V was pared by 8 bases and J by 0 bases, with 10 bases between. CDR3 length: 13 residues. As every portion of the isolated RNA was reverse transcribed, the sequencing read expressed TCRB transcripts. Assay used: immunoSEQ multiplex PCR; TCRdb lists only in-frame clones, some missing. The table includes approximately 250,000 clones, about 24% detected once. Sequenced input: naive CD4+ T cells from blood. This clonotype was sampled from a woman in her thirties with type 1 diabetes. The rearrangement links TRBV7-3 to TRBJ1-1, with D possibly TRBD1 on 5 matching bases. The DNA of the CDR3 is TGTGCCAGCGCCACAGGAATGAACACTGAAGCTTTCTTT. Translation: CASATGMNTEAFF.